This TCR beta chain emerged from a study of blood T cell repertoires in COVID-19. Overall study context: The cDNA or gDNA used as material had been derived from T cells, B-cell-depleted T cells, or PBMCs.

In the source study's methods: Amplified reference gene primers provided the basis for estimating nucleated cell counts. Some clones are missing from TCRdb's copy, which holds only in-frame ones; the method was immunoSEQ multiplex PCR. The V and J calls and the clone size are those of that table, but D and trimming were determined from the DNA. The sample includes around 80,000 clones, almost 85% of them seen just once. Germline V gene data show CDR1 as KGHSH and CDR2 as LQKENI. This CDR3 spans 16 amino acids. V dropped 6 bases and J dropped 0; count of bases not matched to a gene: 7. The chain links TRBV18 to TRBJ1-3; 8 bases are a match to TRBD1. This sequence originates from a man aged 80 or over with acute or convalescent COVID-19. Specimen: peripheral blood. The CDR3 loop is CASSPSGGNSGNTIYF. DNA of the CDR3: TGTGCCAGCTCCCCGTCAGGGGGCAACTCTGGAAACACCATATATTTT. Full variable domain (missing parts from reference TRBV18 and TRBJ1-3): NAGVMQNPRHLVRRRGQEARLRCSPMKGHSHVYWYRQLPEEGLKFMVYLQKENIIDESGMPKERFSAEFPKEGPSILRIQQVVRGDSAAYFCASSPSGGNSGNTIYFGEGSWLTVV.